This T cell receptor (beta chain) was sequenced in a study of blood T cell repertoires in COVID-19. Study details: Acute-phase and convalescent COVID-19 samples originated in the United States, Italy and Spain. PBMCs, B-cell-depleted T cells, or T cells were the source of the cDNA or gDNA that made up the material.

The ends lost 6 bases at V and 5 bases at J; junction bases unmatched: 5. The CDR3 extends over 14 amino acids. Per the germline V gene, CDR1 is MNHEY and CDR2 is SMNVEV (reference sequence). Study processing details: Researchers report that nucleated cell counts were estimated from reference gene primer amplification. Libraries were prepared by immunoSEQ multiplex PCR; TCRdb keeps only in-frame clonotypes and omits some of them. For V, J and clone size, that table is used; D and trimming come from the DNA. This table has 83,000 or so clones, roughly 71% appearing once. The sequence came from a woman aged 80 or over with acute or convalescent COVID-19. The source material was peripheral blood. The chain employs TRBV27 and TRBJ2-3; 10 bases line up with TRBD2. CDR3 protein: CASRMVAGGDTQYF. DNA of the CDR3: TGTGCCAGCAGAATGGTAGCGGGAGGAGATACGCAGTATTTT.